This entry describes one T cell receptor beta chain. In its sample, this clonotype was seen a few times. This clone's antigen is unknown. The junction does not match germline at one end; this may be a read error. For CDR1 and CDR2, the germline V gene lists MNHEY and SVGAGI. Taken from cysteine to phenylalanine, the CDR3 has 14 residues. This entry keeps only the CDR3 DNA: 42 bases, framed from base 1. The data are from a study of T cells in Graves' hyperthyroidism and ophthalmopathy (dated 2019 in TCRdb). Study-wide context: To identify distinguishing TCR V-J signatures, a discovery cohort of 100 patients was used, comprising fewer than 45 with Graves' ophthalmopathy and 57 with stable Graves' hyperthyroidism. The paper reports TCR Vbeta CDR3 sequencing of some 140 peripheral blood samples: fewer than 50 ophthalmopathy, roughly 80 hyperthyroidism and around 17 progressor patients. After sampling, hyperthyroidism patients received methimazole starting at 30 mg daily, and ophthalmopathy patients received high-dose intravenous methylprednisolone. The study also compared thyroid tissue and blood T-cell repertoires from about six Graves' hyperthyroidism patients. Whether ophthalmopathy could be predicted prospectively was tested in an independent validation cohort made up of roughly 19 hyperthyroidism patients plus 17 patients who later progressed to ophthalmopathy. For training and testing, the 100 patients in the discovery cohort were randomly divided in a 7:3 ratio. Study-wide conclusions, independent of this receptor: In validation, progression to ophthalmopathy was predicted by the model with roughly 69% sensitivity and 72% to 85% specificity, a median of approximately 6.5 months before onset. A 13 V-J signature model separated ophthalmopathy from stable hyperthyroidism, with approximately 87% sensitivity and roughly 81% specificity in cross-validation and 80%/75% in testing. No statistical method was used to fix the sample size in advance, and group allocation was not hidden from the investigators. Most expanded thyroid clonotypes (frequency above 0.001) were also found in blood, which suggests that blood repertoires may mirror thyroid immune responses.

Patients with uncontrolled infections, other autoimmune diseases, pregnancy or lactation were excluded. Diagnoses relied on clinical symptoms, serum thyroxine and TRAb, thyroid ultrasound and orbital computed tomography. Total RNA was extracted with Trizol reagent, and quality was checked on an Agilent 2100 Bioanalyzer. The TCR beta CDR3 regions were amplified from RNA transcripts. The TCR CDR3 was subjected to a first round of RT-PCR using the HTBI primer set and the Qiagen OneStep RT-PCR kit. The libraries were constructed in a second round of multiplex PCR and then size-selected and purified. Sequencing of the libraries was done on an Illumina HiSeq2000 using paired-end 100 bp reads. As for the authors' bioinformatics: SOAPnuke was used to process the raw data, with reads discarded if the reads contained adapters or uncalled bases, had a mean Phred below 15, or lacked an exact constant-primer or identifier match. High-quality paired reads were merged with COPE v1.2.5, and unique nucleotide sequences were defined as clonotypes. MiTCR v1.1 was used to align the clonotypes against IMGT TRBV, TRBD and TRBJ reference segments. Only V-J combinations with frequency above 0.0001, covering about 99% of repertoires, were analysed. The TCS score was defined as the ratio of F50 (clonal expansion) to E x V (chaos), calculated using BLOSUM62-based TCRdist between CDR3 peptides within each V-J. Welch's t-statistics and random forest reduced around 510 V-J features to 13, which were used in a naive Bayes classifier (R e1071). The similarity between thyroid and blood repertoires was quantified using the Morisita-Horn index. TCRdb reanalyzed the raw reads on its own, using fastp at Q25 for trimming and MiXCR for clone calling, and kept in-frame beta chains. Here each entry gathers all rows of one CDR3 protein and keeps the most common genes and DNA. TCRdb assigned the V and J calls; the authors' analysis was not used. This sample holds hundreds of thousands of distinct CDR3 sequences; approximately 42% were observed only once. Clones ranked in the top ten supply 6.5% to 9% of the sample.

The sequence derives from an adult man with Graves' disease, either hyperthyroidism or ophthalmopathy (not recorded which). The V and J segments used are TRBV6-5 and TRBJ2-7; 9 bases in the middle match TRBD1. Specimen: peripheral blood or thyroid tissue (not recorded which). The CDR3 in this case is CAISFGTGLYEQYF. The nucleotide sequence is given as TGTGCCATCAGTTTCGGGACAGGGTTGTACGAGCAGTACTTC.